This T cell receptor beta chain appears in the sequencing data of a study of graft-versus-host responses after intestinal transplantation (dated by TCRdb to the early 2020s). Turning to the overall study: The transplants that recipients got were multivisceral, liver-intestinal, or isolated intestinal. Every recipient was given anti-thymocyte globulin induction, followed by roughly 3 years of maintenance tacrolimus and steroids. Bulk TCR-beta CDR3 sequencing was used to track graft-versus-host and host-versus-graft alloreactive T cell clones in the graft, circulation and bone marrow after intestinal transplantation. Alloreactive clones were identified by sequencing pre-transplant mixed lymphocyte reaction products and comparing them with unstimulated pre-transplant donor and recipient T cells. Of the 20 to 30 intestinal transplant recipients enrolled in the cohort, one of whom was a retransplant, 3 patients without pretransplant specimens were excluded. A peak of at least 4% donor T cells among recipient peripheral blood mononuclear cells was the definition used for donor T cell macrochimerism. Samples from three later patients were sequenced in-house on an Illumina MiSeq with MiXCR processing rather than by the commercial service.

Library preparation employed the immunoSEQ multiplex PCR assay. For most patients, genomic DNA was subjected to high-throughput TCR-beta CDR3 sequencing by Adaptive Biotechnologies. The study's processing was this. Adaptive's ImmunoSEQ software was the source of the TCR sequencing data for 18 patients, while a few other patients were processed with MiXCR and VDJtools. CDR3 nucleotide sequences shared between donor and recipient were removed because the origin of such sequences could not be assigned. To count as alloreactive, a clone needed at least 2-fold expansion over unstimulated cells and a minimum CFSE-low frequency of 0.002% (template counts) or 0.001% (read counts). Clones detected in sequenced pre-transplant spleen, lymph node, or MLR CFSE-low populations of the donor or recipient were defined as mappable. Cumulative frequency of alloreactive clones was calculated as a percentage of all sequences weighted by copy number. Drawn from immuneACCESS, this table holds only the in-frame rearrangements with V and J called that TCRdb kept. Clones are partly lost; checked studies trace under half to an unresolved V gene and leave the rest unexplained. V and J calls and clone size are given by that table; D and trimming were obtained from the DNA. The sample contains tens of thousands of clones, approximately 82% of them found a single time. The ten biggest clones cover 0.9% to 1.2% of the sample.

The research as a whole found: Patients with donor T cell macrochimerism had high GvH to HvG T cell clonal ratios in their allografts. Conclusions were limited by the relatively low number and heterogeneity of intestinal transplant patients. GvH clones turned up in recipient bone marrow, with some appearing earlier in ileal mucosa or blood, a pattern consistent with an intestinal mucosal origin. Early after transplant, declines in HvG clones were associated with peak levels of circulating GvH clones.

In the first month after transplant, blood samples were collected up to 4 times, and after that at least monthly when available. Remarks on this clone: The antigen it recognizes is unknown. One base away there is no much larger clone; base qualities are not given.

The CDR3 spans 16 residues, from the cysteine through the phenylalanine. Only the CDR3 DNA stays, 48 bases, in frame from base 1. Per the germline V gene, SGHRS is the CDR1 and YFSETQ is the CDR2. Cut back by 0 bases and 6 bases, the V and J ends lie 17 bases apart. The input for sequencing was PBMCs, taken approximately 29 days after intestinal transplant. The receptor chain draws on TRBV5-1 and TRBJ2-3; the D gene is not confidently resolved. This clonotype was obtained from a human patient who received an intestinal transplant, so some T cells may come from the graft donor. The bases read TGCGCCAGCAGCTTGGGCCAAATCGACAAAGGGGATACGCAGTATTTT. Its coded protein is CASSLGQIDKGDTQYF.